The TCR beta chain under discussion was sequenced for a study of T cell responses to AZD1222 COVID-19 vaccine. General study points: Spike was spanned by vaccine-associated CD4 TCRs, with dominance at 160-218 and 743-854. Females outnumbered males among donors, who were mostly white British; clonal diversity was possibly underestimated. At baseline, seropositivity was found in only a handful of AZD1222 recipients.

Profiling relied on immunoSEQ multiplex PCR, and the TCRdb table lists in-frame clones only, not all of them. Of 120,000 or so clones listed, approximately 90% are singletons. Trimming cost V 0 bases and J 2 bases, with 12 bases left between them. This CDR3 is built from 16 residues. Germline-derived CDR1 and CDR2 are SGDLS and YYNGEE. In regard to this clone: The antigen is not known.

The chain combines TRBV9 with TRBJ2-1; the D gene is possibly TRBD1 (6 bases). This clonotype originated in an adult in good health. The sequenced sample was peripheral blood, obtained on day 0 of AZD1222 vaccination. As DNA, the CDR3 is TGTGCCAGCAGCGTAGCTGAGGGGGTGGCCTACAATGAGCAGTTCTTC. Its translation: CASSVAEGVAYNEQFF.